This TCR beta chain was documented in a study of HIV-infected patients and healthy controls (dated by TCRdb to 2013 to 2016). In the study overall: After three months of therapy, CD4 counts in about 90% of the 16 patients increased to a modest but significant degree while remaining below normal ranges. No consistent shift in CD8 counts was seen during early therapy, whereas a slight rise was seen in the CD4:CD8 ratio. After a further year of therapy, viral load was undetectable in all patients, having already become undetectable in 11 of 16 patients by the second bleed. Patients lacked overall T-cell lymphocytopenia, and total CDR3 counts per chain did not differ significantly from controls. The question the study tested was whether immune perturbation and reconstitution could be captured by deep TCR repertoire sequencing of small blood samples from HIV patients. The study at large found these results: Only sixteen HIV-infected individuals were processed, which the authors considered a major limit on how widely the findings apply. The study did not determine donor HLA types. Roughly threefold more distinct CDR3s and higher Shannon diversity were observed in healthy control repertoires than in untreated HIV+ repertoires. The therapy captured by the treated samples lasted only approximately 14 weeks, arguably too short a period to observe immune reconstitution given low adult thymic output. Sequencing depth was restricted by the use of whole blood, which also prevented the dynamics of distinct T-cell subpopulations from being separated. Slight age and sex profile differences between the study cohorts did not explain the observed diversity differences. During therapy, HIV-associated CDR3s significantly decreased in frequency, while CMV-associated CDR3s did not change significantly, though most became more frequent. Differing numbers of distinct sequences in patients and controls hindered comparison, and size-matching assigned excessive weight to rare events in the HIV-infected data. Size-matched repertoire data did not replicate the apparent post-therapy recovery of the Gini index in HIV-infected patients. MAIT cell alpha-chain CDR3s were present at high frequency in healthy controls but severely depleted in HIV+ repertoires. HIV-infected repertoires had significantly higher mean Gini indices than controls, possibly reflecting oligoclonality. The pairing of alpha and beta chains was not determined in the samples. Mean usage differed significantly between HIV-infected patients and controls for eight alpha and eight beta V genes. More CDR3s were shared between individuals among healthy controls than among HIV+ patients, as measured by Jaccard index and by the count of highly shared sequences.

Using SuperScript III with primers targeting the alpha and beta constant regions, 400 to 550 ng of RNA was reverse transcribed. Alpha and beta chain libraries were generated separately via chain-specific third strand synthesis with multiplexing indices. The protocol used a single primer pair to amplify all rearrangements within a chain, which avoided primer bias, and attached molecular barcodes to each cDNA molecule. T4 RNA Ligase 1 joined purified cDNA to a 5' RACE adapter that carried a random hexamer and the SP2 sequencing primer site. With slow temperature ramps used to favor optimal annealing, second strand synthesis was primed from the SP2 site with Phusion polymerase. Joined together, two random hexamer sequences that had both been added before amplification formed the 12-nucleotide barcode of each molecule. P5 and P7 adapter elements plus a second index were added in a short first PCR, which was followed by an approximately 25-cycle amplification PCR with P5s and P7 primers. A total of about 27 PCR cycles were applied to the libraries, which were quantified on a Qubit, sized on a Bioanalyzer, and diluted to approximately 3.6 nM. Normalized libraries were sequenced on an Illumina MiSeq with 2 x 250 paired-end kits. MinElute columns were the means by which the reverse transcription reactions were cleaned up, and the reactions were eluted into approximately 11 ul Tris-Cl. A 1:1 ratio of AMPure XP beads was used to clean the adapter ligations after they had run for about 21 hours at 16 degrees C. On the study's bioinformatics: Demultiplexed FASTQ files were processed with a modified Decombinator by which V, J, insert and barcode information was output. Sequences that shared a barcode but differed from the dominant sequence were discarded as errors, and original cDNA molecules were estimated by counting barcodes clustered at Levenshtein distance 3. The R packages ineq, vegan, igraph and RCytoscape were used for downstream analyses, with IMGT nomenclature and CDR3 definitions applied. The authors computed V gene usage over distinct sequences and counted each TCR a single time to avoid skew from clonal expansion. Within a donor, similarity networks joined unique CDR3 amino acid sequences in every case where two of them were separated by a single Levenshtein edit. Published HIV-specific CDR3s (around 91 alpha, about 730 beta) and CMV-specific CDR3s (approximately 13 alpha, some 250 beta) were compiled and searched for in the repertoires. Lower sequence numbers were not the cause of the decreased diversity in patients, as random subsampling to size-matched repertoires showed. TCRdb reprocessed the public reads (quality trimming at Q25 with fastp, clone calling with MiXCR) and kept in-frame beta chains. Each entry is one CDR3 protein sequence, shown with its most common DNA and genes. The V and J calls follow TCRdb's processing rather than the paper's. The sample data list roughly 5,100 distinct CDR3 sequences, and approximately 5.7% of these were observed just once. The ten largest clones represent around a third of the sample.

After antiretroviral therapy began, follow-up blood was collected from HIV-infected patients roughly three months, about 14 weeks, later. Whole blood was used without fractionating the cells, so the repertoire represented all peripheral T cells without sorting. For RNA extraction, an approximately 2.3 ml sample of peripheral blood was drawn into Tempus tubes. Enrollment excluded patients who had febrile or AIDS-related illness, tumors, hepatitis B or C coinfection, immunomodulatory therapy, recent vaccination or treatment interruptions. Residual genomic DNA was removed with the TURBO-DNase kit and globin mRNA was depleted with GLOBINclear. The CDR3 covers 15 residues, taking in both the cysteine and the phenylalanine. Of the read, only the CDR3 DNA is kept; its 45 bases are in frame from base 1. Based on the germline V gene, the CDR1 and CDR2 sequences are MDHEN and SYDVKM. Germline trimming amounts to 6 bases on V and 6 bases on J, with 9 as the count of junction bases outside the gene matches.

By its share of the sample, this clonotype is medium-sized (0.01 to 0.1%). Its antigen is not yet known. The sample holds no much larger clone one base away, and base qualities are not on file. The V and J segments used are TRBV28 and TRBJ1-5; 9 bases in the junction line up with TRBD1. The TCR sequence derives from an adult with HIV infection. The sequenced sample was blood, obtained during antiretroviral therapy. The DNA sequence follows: TGTGCCAGCAGGGAACTCACAGGGGGCGGTCAGCCCCAGCATTTT. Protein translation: CASRELTGGGQPQHF.